Shown below are 8 T cell receptor beta chains from a single sample sequenced in a study of blood T cell repertoires in COVID-19. TCRdb keeps only in-frame clones here, not all; method: immunoSEQ multiplex PCR. Of about 360,000 clones listed, 75% to 90% are singletons. Sample: peripheral blood. These receptors were collected from a woman in her fifties or sixties with COVID-19, enrolled during active disease.

This clone was recorded once. The rearrangement joins TRBV5-1 to TRBJ1-5; TRBD1 matches at 10 bases. The junction had 7 bases not matched to a gene; V was cut back by 5 bases and J by 5 bases. Looked up from germline, CDR1 is SGHRS and CDR2 is YFSETQ. This CDR3 has 15 residues. In nucleotides, the CDR3 is TGCGCCAGCAGTGTTGGGACAGGGGCTGATCAGCCCCAGCATTTT. Its protein product is CASSVGTGADQPQHF.

The J gene is TRBJ2-7, the V gene TRBV6-5; 9 bases align to TRBD1. Germline V gene data show CDR1 as MNHEY and CDR2 as SVGAGI. With V trimmed by 10 bases and J by 5 bases, 12 bases remained unmatched. The CDR3 contains 14 residues. The DNA of the CDR3 is TGTGCCACAGGGGGGGGGACAGGGTCTCACGAGCAGTACTTC. Translated: CATGGGTGSHEQYF.

The chain uses TRBV11-3 and TRBJ2-1, with 9 bases identical to TRBD2. CDR1 SGHNT and CDR2 YENEEA come from the germline V gene. The V and J ends lost 1 base and 14 bases, in that order; junction bases with no gene match: 9. The CDR3 extends over 14 amino acids. The CDR3 loop is CASSLGLAGAREFF. The CDR3 DNA reads as TGTGCCAGCAGCTTAGGGTTAGCGGGGGCTCGGGAGTTCTTC.

The chain has TRBV9 and TRBJ1-2, with D possibly TRBD1 on 5 matching bases. Trimming took 0 bases from V and 4 from J, leaving 16 bases between them. This CDR3 contains 16 residues. The germline V gene encodes CDR1 SGDLS and CDR2 YYNGEE. The CDR3 DNA reads TGTGCCAGCAGCGTAGAGGAAGTGGGGCCGAGCTATGGCTACACCTTC. Its translation is CASSVEEVGPSYGYTF.

J is TRBJ1-3 and V is TRBV5-4, with D possibly TRBD1 on 5 matching bases. V lost 3 bases and J 0 bases, leaving 13 bases between the germline ends. Germline V gene sequence: CDR1 SGHNT, CDR2 YYREEE (reference sequence). The length of the CDR3 is 16 residues. CDR3 region: CASSWGGPLSGNTIYF. As DNA, the CDR3 is TGTGCCAGCAGCTGGGGGGGACCGCTCTCTGGAAACACCATATATTTT.

The rearrangement joins TRBV20-1 to TRBJ1-2; D remains ambiguous. Trimming stripped 3 bases from V and 0 bases from J, with 11 bases between. The CDR3 extends over 14 amino acids. CDR1 is DFQATT and CDR2 is SNEGSKA in the germline V gene (reference sequence). The CDR3 coding sequence is TGCAGTGCTAGTGCCAGGCCTTCTAACTATGGCTACACCTTC. Translation gives CSASARPSNYGYTF.

The chain recombines TRBV18 with TRBJ2-2; tentative D call: TRBD2 (5 bases). The V gene lost 6 bases and the J gene lost 5 bases, with 13 bases spanning the gap. The CDR3 runs to 14 residues. Germline loops: CDR1 KGHSH, CDR2 LQKENI. The CDR3 DNA is TGTGCCAGCTCCGCCGACGGACTTACCGGGGAGCTGTTTTTT. Amino acids: CASSADGLTGELFF.

The table lists this clone with a count of one. This chain joins TRBV30 and TRBJ2-3; D is uncertain. Germline V gene lookup returns CDR1 GTSNPN and CDR2 SVGIG (reference sequence). The V gene lost 4 bases and the J gene lost 10 bases, with 12 bases spanning the gap. The CDR3 runs to 11 residues. The CDR3 loop reads CAWTRSAAQYF. CDR3 bases: TGTGCCTGGACACGGTCGGCGGCGCAGTATTTT.